This is a list of T cell receptor beta chains from one sample in a study of cytomegalovirus exposure and HLA in healthy donors. Clones were sequenced by immunoSEQ multiplex PCR, and TCRdb holds only the in-frame ones, with some missing. Of some 120,000 clones listed, roughly 90% are singletons. The sequencing sample was made of PBMCs. These receptors originate from a man younger than 40 in good health and CMV-seronegative. The CDR3 runs from the conserved cysteine through the conserved F or W. D genes are given only for firm matches. A clone size is listed for some rows: how often the clone was seen (once, few, many), or a class if it is expanded.

J: TRBJ1-2; V: TRBV2; size: -; D: TRBD1; CDR3: CASRTGTGGISGYTF; DNA: TGTGCCAGCAGGACAGGGACAGGGGGAATTTCTGGCTACACCTTC
J: TRBJ2-3; V: TRBV4-1; size: -; D: TRBD1; CDR3: CASSRLGQEKGTDTQYF; DNA: TGCGCCAGCAGCCGCCTGGGACAGGAAAAGGGCACAGATACGCAGTATTTT
J: TRBJ2-7; V: TRBV4-1; size: -; D: TRBD1; CDR3: CASSPGGTGLYEQYF; DNA: TGCGCCAGCAGCCCTGGGGGGACAGGGCTCTACGAGCAGTACTTC
J: TRBJ2-5; V: TRBV11-3; size: once; D: TRBD2; CDR3: CASSSGLGPGETQYF; DNA: TGTGCCAGCAGCTCGGGACTAGGGCCGGGGGAGACCCAGTACTTC
J: TRBJ2-1; V: TRBV7-9; size: -; D: -; CDR3: CASSRVGAGVDNEQFF; DNA: TGTGCCAGCAGCCGCGTGGGGGCGGGGGTAGACAATGAGCAGTTCTTC
J: TRBJ2-2; V: TRBV5-1; size: -; D: -; CDR3: CASSLISGGGNTGELFF; DNA: TGCGCCAGCAGCTTGATATCAGGAGGGGGCAACACCGGGGAGCTGTTTTTT
J: TRBJ2-2; V: TRBV12-5; size: once; D: TRBD1; CDR3: CASGLVLGQGSGELFF; DNA: TGTGCTAGTGGTTTGGTACTGGGACAGGGAAGCGGGGAGCTGTTTTTT
J: TRBJ1-1; V: TRBV2; size: -; D: -; CDR3: CASSERQITNTEAFF; DNA: TGTGCCAGCAGTGAAAGACAGATAACGAACACTGAAGCTTTCTTT
J: TRBJ2-7; V: TRBV14; size: -; D: TRBD1; CDR3: CASSPGTGETYEQYF; DNA: TGTGCCAGCAGCCCCGGGACAGGGGAGACCTACGAGCAGTACTTC
J: TRBJ2-1; V: TRBV7-6; size: once; D: TRBD2; CDR3: CASSLARGLAGGQGDEQFF; DNA: TGTGCCAGCAGCTTAGCGAGGGGACTAGCGGGGGGCCAAGGAGATGAGCAGTTCTTC
J: TRBJ1-5; V: TRBV27; size: -; D: -; CDR3: CASSPGQFGKNQPQHF; DNA: TGTGCCAGCAGTCCCGGACAGTTCGGGAAGAATCAGCCCCAGCATTTT
J: TRBJ1-5; V: TRBV7-9; size: -; D: -; CDR3: CASSLARNQPQHF; DNA: TGTGCCAGCAGCTTAGCTCGGAATCAGCCCCAGCATTTT
J: TRBJ2-6; V: TRBV25-1; size: -; D: -; CDR3: CASTEGNAGANVLTF; DNA: TGTGCCAGCACGGAGGGAAACGCTGGGGCCAACGTCCTGACTTTC
J: TRBJ2-7; V: TRBV29-1; size: -; D: -; CDR3: CSVSGDSLKAYEQYF; DNA: TGCAGCGTTTCGGGGGACAGCCTGAAGGCCTACGAGCAGTACTTC
J: TRBJ1-6; V: TRBV6-4; size: -; D: -; CDR3: CASRDEQGPYDSPLHF; DNA: TGTGCCAGCAGGGATGAACAGGGCCCCTATGATTCACCCCTCCACTTT
J: TRBJ2-1; V: TRBV11-2; size: -; D: -; CDR3: CASSLDPQASYNEQFF; DNA: TGTGCCAGCAGCTTAGATCCCCAGGCCTCCTACAATGAGCAGTTCTTC
J: TRBJ1-2; V: TRBV28; size: -; D: -; CDR3: CASSTPTGFGYTF; DNA: TGTGCCAGCAGTACCCCGACAGGTTTTGGCTACACCTTC
J: TRBJ1-1; V: TRBV27; size: -; D: TRBD1; CDR3: CASSFGTGLNTEAFF; DNA: TGTGCCAGCAGTTTTGGGACAGGATTGAACACTGAAGCTTTCTTT
J: TRBJ1-1; V: TRBV5-1; size: -; D: -; CDR3: CASSLWGPNTEAFF; DNA: TGCGCCAGCAGCTTGTGGGGCCCGAACACTGAAGCTTTCTTT
J: TRBJ2-7; V: TRBV4-3; size: few; D: -; CDR3: CASSLWNIGSGFRSYEQYF; DNA: TGCGCCAGCAGCCTCTGGAATATCGGGAGCGGTTTCCGCTCCTACGAGCAGTACTTC
J: TRBJ2-5; V: TRBV7-9; size: -; D: TRBD2; CDR3: CASNPGLAGQETQYF; DNA: TGTGCCAGCAACCCCGGACTAGCGGGACAAGAGACCCAGTACTTC
J: TRBJ1-6; V: TRBV29-1; size: once; D: TRBD1; CDR3: CSVGGQGNSPLHF; DNA: TGCAGCGTTGGGGGACAGGGTAATTCACCCCTCCACTTT
J: TRBJ1-2; V: TRBV5-4; size: -; D: -; CDR3: CASSVEQVDGYTF; DNA: TGTGCCAGCAGCGTAGAACAGGTGGATGGCTACACCTTC
J: TRBJ1-3; V: TRBV6-5; size: -; D: TRBD1; CDR3: CASSQLQGPRNTIYF; DNA: TGTGCCAGCAGTCAATTACAGGGGCCAAGAAACACCATATATTTT
J: TRBJ1-4; V: TRBV2; size: -; D: -; CDR3: CASTFNRLASATNEKLFF; DNA: TGTGCCAGCACCTTCAATCGACTGGCTTCAGCAACTAATGAAAAACTGTTTTTT
J: TRBJ1-1; V: TRBV27; size: -; D: -; CDR3: CASSFPGNTEAFF; DNA: TGTGCCAGCAGTTTTCCAGGGAACACTGAAGCTTTCTTT
J: TRBJ2-1; V: TRBV11-2; size: -; D: -; CDR3: CASSSYRVSYNEQFF; DNA: TGTGCCAGCAGCTCCTACAGGGTATCCTACAATGAGCAGTTCTTC
J: TRBJ1-2; V: TRBV6-5; size: -; D: TRBD1; CDR3: CASGTDRGYLYGYTF; DNA: TGTGCCAGCGGAACAGACAGGGGCTACCTCTATGGCTACACCTTC
J: TRBJ2-1; V: TRBV5-1; size: -; D: TRBD1; CDR3: CASSSGQSNEQFF; DNA: TGCGCCAGCAGCTCGGGACAGAGCAATGAGCAGTTCTTC
J: TRBJ2-7; V: TRBV19; size: -; D: -; CDR3: CASGGETYEQYF; DNA: TGTGCCAGCGGTGGGGAGACCTACGAGCAGTACTTC
J: TRBJ2-2; V: TRBV6-5; size: -; D: TRBD1; CDR3: CASTSGTGISGELFF; DNA: TGTGCCAGCACTTCCGGGACAGGGATTTCCGGGGAGCTGTTTTTT
J: TRBJ2-7; V: TRBV4-1; size: few; D: TRBD2; CDR3: CASSQDPGRNNEQYF; DNA: TGCGCCAGCAGCCAAGATCCCGGGAGGAATAACGAGCAGTACTTC
J: TRBJ1-1; V: TRBV7-3; size: -; D: -; CDR3: CASSRGGVAFF; DNA: TGTGCCAGCAGCCGGGGGGGCGTAGCTTTCTTT
J: TRBJ2-7; V: TRBV28; size: once; D: -; CDR3: CASSPPGGSEQYF; DNA: TGTGCCAGCAGCCCCCCTGGGGGGAGCGAGCAGTACTTC
J: TRBJ1-2; V: TRBV5-4; size: -; D: TRBD1; CDR3: CASSLRVGQGDYGYTF; DNA: TGTGCCAGCAGCTTGAGGGTCGGACAGGGGGACTATGGCTACACCTTC
J: TRBJ1-5; V: TRBV4-1; size: -; D: TRBD1; CDR3: CASSLTDRARQPQHF; DNA: TGCGCCAGCAGCCTGACTGACAGGGCCAGACAGCCCCAGCATTTT
J: TRBJ1-3; V: TRBV6-5; size: once; D: -; CDR3: CASSYQSGSGNTIYF; DNA: TGTGCCAGCAGTTATCAGTCGGGGTCTGGAAACACCATATATTTT
J: TRBJ1-5; V: TRBV4-2; size: -; D: -; CDR3: CASSQVGQGNQPQHF; DNA: TGTGCCAGCAGCCAAGTTGGGCAGGGCAATCAGCCCCAGCATTTT
J: TRBJ2-7; V: TRBV4-2; size: -; D: -; CDR3: CASSQEGPEAYEQYF; DNA: TGTGCCAGCAGCCAAGAGGGCCCTGAAGCCTACGAGCAGTACTTC
J: TRBJ2-7; V: TRBV5-1; size: once; D: -; CDR3: CASSPLGGSYEQYF; DNA: TGCGCCAGCAGCCCGCTGGGGGGATCCTACGAGCAGTACTTC
J: TRBJ2-2; V: TRBV18; size: -; D: -; CDR3: CASSPQSGWNTGELFF; DNA: TGTGCCAGCTCACCACAATCAGGGTGGAACACCGGGGAGCTGTTTTTT
J: TRBJ2-7; V: TRBV6-1; size: -; D: -; CDR3: CASSSGTAGYEQYF; DNA: TGTGCCAGCAGTAGTGGGACAGCGGGCTACGAGCAGTACTTC
J: TRBJ1-1; V: TRBV10-2; size: -; D: TRBD1; CDR3: CASTTGQDNPLNTEAFF; DNA: TGCGCCAGCACCACAGGACAGGATAATCCTTTGAACACTGAAGCTTTCTTT
J: TRBJ2-2; V: TRBV19; size: -; D: TRBD1; CDR3: CASSWGQGNTGELFF; DNA: TGTGCCAGTAGTTGGGGACAGGGGAACACCGGGGAGCTGTTTTTT
J: TRBJ1-1; V: TRBV7-9; size: -; D: -; CDR3: CASSLASVNTEAFF; DNA: TGTGCCAGCAGCTTAGCCAGCGTGAACACTGAAGCTTTCTTT